Presented here are 10 T cell receptor beta chains from one specimen sequenced in a study of CD4+ T cells in melanoma. Data came from immunoSEQ multiplex PCR; TCRdb stores just in-frame clones and leaves some out. The sample includes approximately 14,000 clones, 62% of them seen just once. Sequences were obtained from cells from a culture (not recorded whether cultured in vitro). The receptors here all came from a human donor with melanoma.

The genes are TRBV6-5 and TRBJ2-5, with D perhaps TRBD2 (5 bases). Per the germline V gene, CDR1 is MNHEY and CDR2 is SVGAGI. There are 13 residues in the CDR3. V lost 10 bases and J 4 bases, leaving 16 bases between the germline ends. The CDR3 DNA is TGTGCCATTGCGAGGGAGTTGGGAGAGACCCAGTACTTC. Its translation is CAIARELGETQYF.

The CDR3 region is CASSSQGNTEAFF. CDR3 nucleotide sequence: TGTGCCAGCAGTTCGCAAGGGAATACTGAAGCTTTCTTT. This chain connects TRBV6-5 to TRBJ1-1, with D unresolved. The CDR3 is 13 residues long. Germline V gene data show CDR1 as MNHEY and CDR2 as SVGAGI. Trimming took 4 bases from V and 5 from J, leaving 11 bases between them.

The gene calls are TRBV14 and TRBJ2-3, with TRBD2 identical over 7 bases. With 0 bases clipped from V and 0 bases from J, the junction kept 9 bases outside the gene matches. The length of the CDR3 is 18 residues. CDR1 SGHDN and CDR2 FVKESK come from the germline V gene. Here the CDR3 DNA reads TGTGCCAGCAGCCAAGATCTCGGTGGGACTATGAGCACAGATACGCAGTATTTT. It yields the protein CASSQDLGGTMSTDTQYF.

The V call is TRBV18, the J call TRBJ2-6; maybe TRBD1 (5 bases). Germline lookup yields CDR1 KGHSH and CDR2 LQKENI. The CDR3 is 20 residues long. The V and J ends lost 3 bases and 0 bases respectively, with 21 bases between them. DNA for the CDR3: TGTGCCAGCTCACCCCTGCCCCAGACAGCTCCCCACTCTGGGGCCAACGTCCTGACTTTC. Residues: CASSPLPQTAPHSGANVLTF.

The chain carries TRBV5-1 and TRBJ2-7; a weak D match, TRBD1 (6 bases). In germline, CDR1 is SGHRS, CDR2 YFSETQ. CDR3 length equals 13 residues. V was trimmed by 5 bases and J by 4 bases, leaving 13 bases between them. The CDR3 nucleotides are TGCGCCAGCAGGGCAGGGGATTATTACGAGCAGTACTTC. The encoded protein is CASRAGDYYEQYF.

This clone is medium-sized. The V call is TRBV5-4, the J call TRBJ1-1, with unresolved D. Looked up from germline, CDR1 is SGHNT and CDR2 is YYREEE (reference sequence). Trimming cost V 4 bases and J 1 base, with 5 bases left between them. The CDR3 contains 12 residues. Here the CDR3 reads CASSPRNTEAFF. In nucleotides, the CDR3 is TGTGCCAGCAGCCCGAGGAACACTGAAGCTTTCTTT.

V and J are TRBV15 and TRBJ1-1; D unclear. Germline CDR1 reads LNHNV; CDR2 reads YYDKDF (reference sequence). The CDR3 loop spans 15 amino acids. The V end was cut by 3 bases, the J end by 1 base, with 12 bases between. The CDR3 bases are TGTGCCACCAGCAGTACCGGACGGAAGAACACTGAAGCTTTCTTT. Translation gives CATSSTGRKNTEAFF. Variable domain in full (rest from reference TRBV15 and TRBJ1-1): DAMVIQNPRYQVTQFGKPVTLSCSQTLNHNVMYWYQQKSSQAPKLLFHYYDKDFNNEADTPDNFQSRRPNTSFCFLDIRSPGLGDTAMYLCATSSTGRKNTEAFFGQGTRLTVV.

This clone was detected only a few times. This chain links TRBV19 with TRBJ1-5; 8 nucleotides align to TRBD1. CDR3 length: 14 residues. CDR1 is LNHDA and CDR2 is SQIVND in the germline V gene (reference sequence). Losses at the gene ends were 10 bases for V and 3 bases for J; bases not matched to a gene: 8. This chain's CDR3 is CATRPDRDNQPQHF. For the CDR3, the DNA is TGTGCCACCCGCCCGGACAGGGACAATCAGCCCCAGCATTTT.

The genes are TRBV19 and TRBJ2-5, with TRBD1 identical over 9 bases. The CDR3 extends over 15 amino acids. V lost 7 bases, J lost 5 bases, and 11 bases stayed unmatched. The germline V gene encodes CDR1 LNHDA and CDR2 SQIVND (reference sequence). The CDR3 reads CASNNPQGAGETQYF. The CDR3 nucleotides are TGTGCCAGTAACAACCCACAGGGGGCAGGGGAGACCCAGTACTTC.

This clone was seen only a few times. This chain uses TRBV23-1 with TRBJ1-3; D remains unclear. TRBV23-1 falls under the ORF class, with uncertain function. The CDR3 consists of 15 residues. Trimming removed 0 bases from V and 4 bases from J, with 10 bases in between. The CDR3 DNA reads as TGCGCCAGCAGTCAATCGGGCGGGAGAGGAAACACCATATATTTT. Amino acid sequence: CASSQSGGRGNTIYF.